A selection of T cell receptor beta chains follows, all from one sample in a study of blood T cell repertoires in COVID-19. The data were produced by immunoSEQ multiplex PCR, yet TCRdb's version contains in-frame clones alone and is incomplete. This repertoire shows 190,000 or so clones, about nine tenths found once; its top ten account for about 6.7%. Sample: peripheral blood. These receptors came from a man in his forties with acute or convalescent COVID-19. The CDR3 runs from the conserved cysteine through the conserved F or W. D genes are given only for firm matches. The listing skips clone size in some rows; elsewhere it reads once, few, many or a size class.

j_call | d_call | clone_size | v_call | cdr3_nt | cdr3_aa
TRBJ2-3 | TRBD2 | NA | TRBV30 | TGTGCCTGGATAGCGGGGGGGTCAGATACGCAGTATTTT | CAWIAGGSDTQYF
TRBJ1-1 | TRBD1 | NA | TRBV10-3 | TGTGCCATCAGTGAGTTGGGGACAGGGATCACTGAAGCTTTCTTT | CAISELGTGITEAFF
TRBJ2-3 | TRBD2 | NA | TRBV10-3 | TGTGCCATCAGTGACCAGCGGGGGGGTGGCGCAGATACGCAGTATTTT | CAISDQRGGGADTQYF
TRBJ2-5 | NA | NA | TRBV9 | TGTGCCAGCAGCGAGCCGGGCCTCGGGGGGACCCAGTACTTC | CASSEPGLGGTQYF
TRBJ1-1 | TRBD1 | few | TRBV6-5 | TGTGCCAGCAGTTACTTGACGACAGGGCCACATGGAGCTTTCTTT | CASSYLTTGPHGAFF
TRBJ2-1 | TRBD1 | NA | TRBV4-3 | TGCGCCAGCAGCCAAGTAGGACAGGGGGCAAGAAATGAGCAGTTCTTC | CASSQVGQGARNEQFF
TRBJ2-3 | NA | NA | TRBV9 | TGTGCCAGCAGCGTAGACCTAAGCACAGATACGCAGTATTTT | CASSVDLSTDTQYF
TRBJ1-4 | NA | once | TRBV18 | TGTGCCAGCTCACCGACCAGGGCTAATGAAAAACTGTTTTTT | CASSPTRANEKLFF
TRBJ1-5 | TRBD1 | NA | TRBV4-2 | TGTGCCAGCAGCCCTGGGACAGGGAGGATAATGAGCAATCAGCCCCAGCATTTT | CASSPGTGRIMSNQPQHF
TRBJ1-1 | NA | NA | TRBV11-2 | TGTGCCAGCAGCCCTCGCGGGAACACTGAAGCTTTCTTT | CASSPRGNTEAFF
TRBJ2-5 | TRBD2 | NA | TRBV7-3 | TGTGCCAGCAGCCGCAGCCCGGGGGGGGGAGAGACCCAGTACTTC | CASSRSPGGGETQYF
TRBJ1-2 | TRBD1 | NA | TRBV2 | TGTGCCAGCAGTGGAGCCGGGACAGGGAGGAGGAATGGCTACACCTTC | CASSGAGTGRRNGYTF
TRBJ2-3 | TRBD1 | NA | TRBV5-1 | TGCGCCAGCAGCTTGGCGACAGGGTCTAGCACAGATACGCAGTATTTT | CASSLATGSSTDTQYF